This T cell receptor beta chain was documented in a study of response to subunit inactivated influenza vaccine. Each CDR3 protein gets one entry after TCRdb re-called the RT-PCR reads with MiXCR. The table records hundreds of thousands of distinct CDR3 sequences, 10% to 12% of them present only once. With 4 bases removed from V and 2 bases from J, the gap between germline ends came to 14 bases. The CDR3 has 14 residues. Germline loops: CDR1 DFQATT, CDR2 SNEGSKA (reference sequence). This sample also belongs to another study, concerning T cells expressing NK-cell markers. From that second work: Researchers built TCR beta cDNA using 5'RACE template switching with UMIs. Seven of the eight sequenced donors were classified as HCMV-seropositive, and one was classified as seronegative. In a group of several donors, dominant NKG2C+ clonotypes represented 1.0-7.0% of CD8+ T cells.

The chain couples TRBV20-1 to TRBJ1-2; D unclear. The starting material was PBMCs from blood, obtained on the day of vaccination. The receptor comes from a man between 45 and 60 years old who received an inactivated influenza vaccine. CDR3 coding DNA: TGCAGTGCTACGACGGTCGACCTCAACTATGGCTACACCTTC. Protein product: CSATTVDLNYGYTF.